The next 4 T cell receptor beta chains were all read from a single sample in a study of cytomegalovirus exposure and HLA in healthy donors. 13 Jbeta primers and 60 Vbeta primers were used for the PCR. Clones were sequenced by immunoSEQ multiplex PCR, and TCRdb holds only the in-frame ones, with some missing. Among around 140,000 clones, 70% to 80% were seen once, and the ten largest hold 5.5% to 7%. The specimen sequenced was PBMCs. The source is a woman aged 40 to 49 in good health and CMV-seropositive.

Remarks on this clone: Sequence at one end of the junction differs from germline and may be a read error. The chain is built from TRBV7-9 and TRBJ1-2; the D is unclear. CDR1 is SEHNR, CDR2 FQNEAQ, per germline (reference sequence). The length of the CDR3 is 15 residues. The CDR3 here is CSSTFSQAGGYGYTF. The CDR3 region has the DNA TGTTCCAGCACCTTTTCTCAGGCGGGAGGGTATGGCTACACCTTC.

This chain links TRBV28 with TRBJ2-7; the match to TRBD1 covers 7 bases. The V and J ends lost 5 bases and 1 base, in that order; junction bases with no gene match: 5. The CDR3 is 14 residues long. CDR1 and CDR2 (germline): MDHEN, SYDVKM. CDR3 protein: CASSQTGQSYEQYF. The CDR3 DNA reads as TGTGCCAGCAGTCAAACGGGACAGTCCTACGAGCAGTACTTC.

J is TRBJ1-3 and V is TRBV6-6; TRBD1 aligns across 7 bases. CDR1 and CDR2 (germline): MNHNY, SVGAGI (reference sequence). J was trimmed by 4 bases and V by 4 bases; bases with no gene match: 7. CDR3 size: 15 residues. In DNA form, the CDR3 reads TGTGCCAGCAGTTCCACAGACAGGGCCGGAAACACCATATATTTT. Protein sequence: CASSSTDRAGNTIYF.

This clone appeared once. The genes are TRBV21-1 and TRBJ2-7; TRBD2, the table's D call, was not compared with the DNA. TRBV21-1 is noted as a pseudogene. This CDR3 is 16 amino acids long. The CDR3 reads CASSTLLTRLVYEQYF. In DNA form, the CDR3 reads TGTGCCAGCAGCACTCTCCTCACCAGACTAGTCTACGAGCAGTACTTC.